The 11 T cell receptor beta chains below all came from one sample that was sequenced in a study of blood T cell repertoires in COVID-19. Assay used: immunoSEQ multiplex PCR; TCRdb lists only in-frame clones, some missing. The table lists about 490,000 clones, 70% to 90% of them singletons, with approximately 3.2% in the top ten. Sample: peripheral blood. The source of these receptors is a human donor in a cohort sampled during active COVID-19.

This clone was detected only once. The CDR3 loop reads CASSPPRRPSGYNEQFF. CDR3 in DNA: TGTGCCAGCAGCCCCCCCCGGAGGCCTAGCGGTTACAATGAGCAGTTCTTC. The rearrangement joins TRBV5-6 to TRBJ2-1, with 7 nucleotides matching TRBD2. Germline V gene sequence: CDR1 SGHDT, CDR2 YYEEEE. CDR3 size: 17 residues. V trimming: 4 bases; J trimming: 4 bases; junction bases outside the gene matches: 14.

The sample holds a few counts of this clone. The chain couples TRBV5-1 to TRBJ1-1, with a weak D call TRBD1 (6 bases). The V end was cut by 0 bases, the J end by 3 bases, with 9 bases between. The CDR3 contains 14 residues. Germline V gene data show CDR1 as SGHRS and CDR2 as YFSETQ. The CDR3: CASSLEPGDTEAFF. The CDR3 DNA reads TGCGCCAGCAGCTTGGAGCCAGGGGACACTGAAGCTTTCTTT.

The chain couples TRBV4-1 to TRBJ2-4; 13 nucleotides match TRBD2. The CDR3 covers 19 residues. Germline CDR1 reads MGHRA; CDR2 reads YSYEKL. V lost 4 bases and J lost 1; bases outside the gene matches: 10. The CDR3 coding sequence is TGCGCCAGCAGCCGAGAAACTAGCGGGAGGGTCGGGGCCAAAAACATTCAGTACTTC. Amino acids: CASSRETSGRVGAKNIQYF.

This clone was seen a handful of times. DNA for the CDR3: TGTGCCAGCAGTTTATGGAGGGTCTCTGGGGCCAACGTCCTGACTTTC. Its protein is CASSLWRVSGANVLTF. The rearrangement uses TRBV28 and TRBJ2-6; tentatively, D is TRBD2 (5 bases). The CDR3 spans 16 residues. V was pared by 0 bases and J by 0 bases, with 6 bases between. Germline CDR1 and CDR2: MDHEN and SYDVKM. Combining the CDR3 with reference TRBV28 and TRBJ2-6 gives the whole variable domain DVKVTQSSRYLVKRTGEKVFLECVQDMDHENMFWYRQDPGLGLRLIYFSYDVKMKEKGDIPEGYSVSREKKERFSLILESASTNQTSMYLCASSLWRVSGANVLTFGAGSRLTVL.

The gene calls are TRBV5-1 and TRBJ2-2, with D perhaps matching TRBD2 (6 bases). Germline assignment: CDR1 SGHRS and CDR2 YFSETQ. This CDR3 contains 17 residues. The ends were cut back, 4 bases at V and 0 bases at J, with 16 bases in the middle. In nucleotides, the CDR3 is TGCGCCAGCAGCGGGCTAAATAGCGGAGCGAACACCGGGGAGCTGTTTTTT. Protein sequence: CASSGLNSGANTGELFF.

The V call is TRBV30, the J call TRBJ1-3, with D possibly TRBD1 on 5 matching bases. Per germline, CDR1 GTSNPN and CDR2 SVGIG (reference sequence). This CDR3 is 12 amino acids long. The germline V and J ends were trimmed by 2 bases and 8 bases, with 10 bases remaining between them. CDR3 sequence reads: CAWSKGFDTIYF. The DNA for the CDR3 is TGTGCCTGGAGTAAGGGGTTTGACACCATATATTTT.

The sample holds a few counts of this clone. The chain couples TRBV7-3 to TRBJ1-6; D is unclear. CDR1 is SGHTA, CDR2 FQGTGA, per germline. Between the trimmed V and J ends, which lost 5 bases and 3 bases, there was a span of 2 bases. The length of the CDR3 is 12 residues. DNA of the CDR3: TGTGCCAGCAGCCTCTATAATTCACCCCTCCACTTT. Translated, it gives CASSLYNSPLHF.

The rearrangement joins TRBV28 to TRBJ1-3; tentative D call: TRBD1 (6 bases). The V and J ends lost 3 bases and 1 base respectively, with 10 bases between them. Germline CDR1 and CDR2: MDHEN and SYDVKM. CDR3 length equals 15 residues. This CDR3 is CASSFRGRSGNTIYF. The CDR3 DNA reads as TGTGCCAGCAGTTTCAGGGGCAGGTCTGGAAACACCATATATTTT.

V usage is TRBV7-2 and J usage is TRBJ1-5; possible D gene TRBD1, 5 bases. The CDR3 has 14 residues. V was clipped by 3 bases and J by 2 bases, with 8 bases between them. CDR1 is SGHTA, CDR2 FQGNSA, per germline. CDR3: CASSFSGRNQPQHF. CDR3 sequence (DNA): TGTGCCAGCAGCTTTTCAGGGCGCAATCAGCCCCAGCATTTT.

The chain recombines TRBV27 with TRBJ1-1; 8 bases map to TRBD1. Trimming cost V 1 base and J 5 bases; bases outside gene matches: 9. Germline CDR1 is MNHEY and CDR2 is SMNVEV (reference sequence). The CDR3 has 16 amino acids. The CDR3 protein is CASSLWQGAGQTEAFF. The CDR3, as DNA: TGTGCCAGCAGTTTATGGCAGGGGGCTGGTCAAACTGAAGCTTTCTTT.

The chain employs TRBV27 and TRBJ2-7; D perhaps matches TRBD1 (6 bases). Looked up from germline, CDR1 is MNHEY and CDR2 is SMNVEV (reference sequence). The CDR3 runs to 13 residues. V was pared by 6 bases and J by 3 bases, with 12 bases between. The CDR3, as DNA: TGTGCCAGCAGGCTCGGCAGGGGCTACGAGCAGTACTTC. Translated, it gives CASRLGRGYEQYF.